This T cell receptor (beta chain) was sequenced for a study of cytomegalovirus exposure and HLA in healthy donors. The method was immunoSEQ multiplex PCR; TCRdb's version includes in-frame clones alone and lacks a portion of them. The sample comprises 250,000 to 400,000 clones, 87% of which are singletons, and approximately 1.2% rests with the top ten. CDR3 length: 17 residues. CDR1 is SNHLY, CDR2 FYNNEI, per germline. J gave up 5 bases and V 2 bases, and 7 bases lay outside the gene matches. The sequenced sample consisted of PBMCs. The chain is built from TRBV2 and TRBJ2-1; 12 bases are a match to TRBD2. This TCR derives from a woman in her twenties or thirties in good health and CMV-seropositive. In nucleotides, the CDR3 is TGTGCCAGCAGTGAACCCAAACTAGCGGGGGGAAACAATGAGCAGTTCTTC. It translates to CASSEPKLAGGNNEQFF.